This TCR beta chain was sequenced for a study of OX40 agonist ivuxolimab in advanced cancers. Germline CDR1 reads ENHRY; CDR2 reads SYGVKD. The CDR3 runs 14 residues. Profiled with immunoSEQ multiplex PCR; TCRdb holds only in-frame clones, not every one. The sample has approximately 15,000 clones; 90% are singletons. With respect to this clone: An end of the junction does not agree with germline; a read error may underlie this.

The sample consisted of CD4+ or CD8+ T cells sorted from blood, taken in a trial of the OX40 agonist ivuxolimab. The source is an adult with an advanced solid tumor such as melanoma, head and neck, liver or kidney cancer. V is TRBV10-3 and J is TRBJ2-5; D ambiguous. The CDR3 loop is CASSEAPGRETQYF. The CDR3 region has the DNA TGTGCCAGCAGTGAAGCTCCCGGTAGGGAGACCCAGTACTTC.